This passage covers 2 T cell receptor beta chains from one sample sequenced in a study of tumor and adjacent non-tumor tissue in lung cancer. RNA was extracted from bulk tissue without any cell sorting. This non-tumor lung sample came from over 3 cm beyond the tumor edge. Three rounds of nested PCR, following a modified ARM-PCR protocol, produced the TCRbeta library. TCRdb analysed the multiplex PCR reads with MiXCR anew, one entry per CDR3 protein. The table has approximately 66,000 distinct CDR3 sequences, roughly 57% seen once. The sample comprised distant non-tumor lung tissue. The origin of the receptors is a man in his 70s with non-small cell lung cancer.

Comments on this clonotype: At one boundary the junction diverges from the germline segment, which might be a read error. The chain links TRBV18 to TRBJ2-5, with a weak D call TRBD1 (5 bases). This CDR3 spans 12 amino acids. Looked up from germline, CDR1 is KGHSH and CDR2 is LQKENI. The CDR3 loop reads CGSLGREETQYF. DNA for the CDR3: TGTGGCAGCCTCGGCAGGGAAGAGACCCAGTACTTC.

Note on this clonotype: Possible read error: a much larger clone is one base away. The chain combines TRBV6-2 or TRBV6-3 with TRBJ2-7, with D maybe TRBD2 (5 bases). Germline CDR1 and CDR2: MNHEY and SVGEGT. The CDR3 runs to 13 residues. This CDR3 reads CTSSPGSVGVSYF. The CDR3, as DNA: TGTACCAGCAGCCCCGGTAGCGTCGGTGTGTCGTACTTC.